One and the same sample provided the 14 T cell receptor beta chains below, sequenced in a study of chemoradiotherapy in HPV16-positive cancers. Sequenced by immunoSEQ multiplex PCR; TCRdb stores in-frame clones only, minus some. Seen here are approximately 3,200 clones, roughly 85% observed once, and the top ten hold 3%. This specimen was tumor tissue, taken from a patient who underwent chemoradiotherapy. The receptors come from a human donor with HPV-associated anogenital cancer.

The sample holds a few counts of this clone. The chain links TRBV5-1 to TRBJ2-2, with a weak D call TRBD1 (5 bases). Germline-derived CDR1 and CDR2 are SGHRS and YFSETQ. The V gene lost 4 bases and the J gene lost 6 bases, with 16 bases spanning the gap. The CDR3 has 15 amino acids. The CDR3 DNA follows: TGCGCCAGCAGCGTAAACTACAGGTGGGCCGGGGAGCTGTTTTTT. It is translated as CASSVNYRWAGELFF.

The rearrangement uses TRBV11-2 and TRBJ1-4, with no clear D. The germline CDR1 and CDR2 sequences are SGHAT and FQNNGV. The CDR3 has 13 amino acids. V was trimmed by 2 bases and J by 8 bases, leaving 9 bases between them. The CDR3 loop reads CASSLTPDEKLFF. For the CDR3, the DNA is TGTGCCAGCAGCTTAACCCCGGACGAAAAACTGTTTTTT.

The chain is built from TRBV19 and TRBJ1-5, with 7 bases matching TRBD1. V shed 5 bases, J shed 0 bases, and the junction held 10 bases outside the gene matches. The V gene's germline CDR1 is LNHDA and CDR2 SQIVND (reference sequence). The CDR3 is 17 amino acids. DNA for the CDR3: TGTGCCAGTAGTGGGGGACAGATTATCTATAGCAATCAGCCCCAGCATTTT. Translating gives CASSGGQIIYSNQPQHF.

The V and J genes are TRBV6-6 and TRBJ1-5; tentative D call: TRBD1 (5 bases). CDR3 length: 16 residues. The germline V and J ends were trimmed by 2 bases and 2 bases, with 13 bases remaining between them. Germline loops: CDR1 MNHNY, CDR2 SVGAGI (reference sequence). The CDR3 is CASSYGQGRGNQPQHF. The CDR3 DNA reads TGTGCCAGCAGTTACGGGCAGGGTCGGGGCAATCAGCCCCAGCATTTT.

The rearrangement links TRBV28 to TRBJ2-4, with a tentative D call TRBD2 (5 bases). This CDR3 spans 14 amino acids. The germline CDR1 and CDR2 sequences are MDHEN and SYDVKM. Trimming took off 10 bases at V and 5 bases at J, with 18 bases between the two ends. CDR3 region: CATGLGSRENIQYF. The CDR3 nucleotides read TGTGCCACGGGGTTGGGGTCGAGGGAAAACATTCAGTACTTC. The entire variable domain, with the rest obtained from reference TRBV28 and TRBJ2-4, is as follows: DVKVTQSSRYLVKRTGEKVFLECVQDMDHENMFWYRQDPGLGLRLIYFSYDVKMKEKGDIPEGYSVSREKKERFSLILESASTNQTSMYLCATGLGSRENIQYFGAGTRLSVL.

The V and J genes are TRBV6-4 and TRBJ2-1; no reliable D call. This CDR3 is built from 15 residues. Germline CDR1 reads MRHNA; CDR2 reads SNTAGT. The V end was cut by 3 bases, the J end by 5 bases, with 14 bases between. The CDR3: CASSEAENGDNEQFF. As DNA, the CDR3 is TGTGCCAGCAGTGAGGCCGAGAACGGAGACAATGAGCAGTTCTTC.

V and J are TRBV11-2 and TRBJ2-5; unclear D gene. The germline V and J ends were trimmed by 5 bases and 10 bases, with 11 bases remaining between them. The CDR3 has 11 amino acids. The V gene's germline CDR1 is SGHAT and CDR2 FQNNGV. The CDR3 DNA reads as TGTGCCAGCAGCAGTCGGCGCGGCCAGTACTTC. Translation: CASSSRRGQYF.

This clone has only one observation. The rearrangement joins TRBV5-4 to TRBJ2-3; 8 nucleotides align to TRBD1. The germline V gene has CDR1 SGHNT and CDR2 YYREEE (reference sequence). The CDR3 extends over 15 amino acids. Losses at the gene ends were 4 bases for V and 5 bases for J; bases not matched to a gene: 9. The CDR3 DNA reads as TGTGCCAGCAGCCCAGACAGGGGCCGGGTAGATACGCAGTATTTT. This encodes CASSPDRGRVDTQYF.

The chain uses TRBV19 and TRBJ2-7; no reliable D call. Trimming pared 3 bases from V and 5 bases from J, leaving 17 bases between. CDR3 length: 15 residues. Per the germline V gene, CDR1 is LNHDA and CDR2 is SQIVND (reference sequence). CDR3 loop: CASSIAEEPPHEQYF. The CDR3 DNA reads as TGTGCCAGTAGTATTGCGGAAGAACCACCCCACGAGCAGTACTTC. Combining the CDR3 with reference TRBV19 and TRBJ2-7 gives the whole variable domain DGGITQSPKYLFRKEGQNVTLSCEQNLNHDAMYWYRQDPGQGLRLIYYSQIVNDFQKGDIAEGYSVSREKKESFPLTVTSAQKNPTAFYLCASSIAEEPPHEQYFGPGTRLTVT.

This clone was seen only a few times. The CDR3 DNA reads as TGTGCCAGTTGTTCCTCGGGCATAACTAATGAAAAACTGTTTTTT. The encoded protein is CASCSSGITNEKLFF. The V gene is TRBV28, the J gene TRBJ1-4; no clear D gene. The germline V gene has CDR1 MDHEN and CDR2 SYDVKM. This CDR3 region has 15 residues. V lost 9 bases, J lost 1 base, and 15 bases lay in between.

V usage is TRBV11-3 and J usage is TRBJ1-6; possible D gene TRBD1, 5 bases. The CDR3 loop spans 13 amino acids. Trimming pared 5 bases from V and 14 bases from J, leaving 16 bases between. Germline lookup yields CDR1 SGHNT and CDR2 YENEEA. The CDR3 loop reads CASSLNLGTTLHF. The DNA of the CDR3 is TGTGCCAGCAGCCTAAACCTTGGGACCACCCTCCACTTT.

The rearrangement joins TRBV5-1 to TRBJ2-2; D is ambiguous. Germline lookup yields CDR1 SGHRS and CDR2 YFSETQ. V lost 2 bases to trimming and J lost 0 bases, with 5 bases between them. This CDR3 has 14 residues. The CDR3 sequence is CASSLYANTGELFF. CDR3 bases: TGCGCCAGCAGCTTATACGCGAACACCGGGGAGCTGTTTTTT.

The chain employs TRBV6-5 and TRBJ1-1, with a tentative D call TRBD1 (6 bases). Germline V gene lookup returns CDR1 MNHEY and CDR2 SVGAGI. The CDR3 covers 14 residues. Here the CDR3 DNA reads TGTGTCTCGCGGAAACCCAGGGGGAACACTGAAGCTTTCTTT. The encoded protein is CVSRKPRGNTEAFF.

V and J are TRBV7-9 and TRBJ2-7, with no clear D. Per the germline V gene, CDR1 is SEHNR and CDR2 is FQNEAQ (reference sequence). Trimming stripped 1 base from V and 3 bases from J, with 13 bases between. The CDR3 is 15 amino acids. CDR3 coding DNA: TGTGCCAGCAGCTTAGAGGATGGGTCGAGCTACGAGCAGTACTTC. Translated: CASSLEDGSSYEQYF. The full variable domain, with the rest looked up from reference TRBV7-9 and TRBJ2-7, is DTGVSQNPRHKITKRGQNVTFRCDPISEHNRLYWYRQTLGQGPEFLTYFQNEAQLEKSRLLSDRFSAERPKGSFSTLEIQRTEQGDSAMYLCASSLEDGSSYEQYFGPGTRLTVT.